What follows are 10 T cell receptor beta chains derived from one specimen sequenced in a study of blood T cell repertoires in COVID-19. Here immunoSEQ multiplex PCR was the method, and the copy in TCRdb shows in-frame clones only, minus some. The table records about 140,000 clones, approximately 79% of them present only once. What was sequenced was PBMCs or T cells enriched from blood (not recorded which). These receptors were taken from a woman in her fifties or sixties who had recovered from COVID-19.

The rearrangement links TRBV10-3 to TRBJ2-4; TRBD1 might be the D (5 bases). CDR1 and CDR2 from the germline V gene are ENHRY and SYGVKD. The V end was cut by 6 bases, the J end by 5 bases, with 8 bases between. This CDR3 comprises 12 residues. The CDR3 DNA follows: TGTGCCATCAGGGACACGCAAAACATTCAGTACTTC. Its translation: CAIRDTQNIQYF.

CDR3 coding DNA: TGTGCCAGCAGACCACCAGGGGGAATTGGCTATAATTCACCCCTCCACTTT. Amino acids: CASRPPGGIGYNSPLHF. The chain joins TRBV28 to TRBJ1-6; the match to TRBD1 covers 7 bases. The CDR3 contains 17 residues. Losses at the gene ends were 6 bases for V and 3 bases for J; bases not matched to a gene: 11. Per germline, CDR1 MDHEN and CDR2 SYDVKM.

Written as DNA, the CDR3 is TGTGCCAGCAGTGAACATTGGCGGGAGGGGTCACCCCTCCACTTT. Amino acid sequence: CASSEHWREGSPLHF. V is TRBV25-1 and J is TRBJ1-6; D is possibly TRBD1 (5 bases). Trimming removed 2 bases at V and 10 bases at J, with 15 bases between. The CDR3 length is 15 residues. The V gene's germline CDR1 is MGHDK and CDR2 SYGVNS.

The chain joins TRBV30 to TRBJ1-5, with a tentative D call TRBD1 (6 bases). V shed 2 bases and J shed 3 bases, with 11 bases lying between them. The germline CDR1 and CDR2 sequences are GTSNPN and SVGIG (reference sequence). This CDR3 is 14 amino acids long. This chain's CDR3 is CAWSSGQINQPQHF. The CDR3 DNA sequence: TGTGCCTGGAGTTCCGGACAGATCAATCAGCCCCAGCATTTT.

The CDR3 DNA follows: TGTGCCAGCAGCGTAGATTCGGTGACAGGGGTCGGCGATACTAATGAAAAACTGTTTTTT. Translated: CASSVDSVTGVGDTNEKLFF. The chain has TRBV9 and TRBJ1-4, with 8 nucleotides matching TRBD1. Losses at the gene ends were 0 bases for V and 2 bases for J; bases not matched to a gene: 15. This CDR3 region has 20 residues. Per germline, CDR1 SGDLS and CDR2 YYNGEE. Using reference TRBV9 and TRBJ1-4 for the parts outside the CDR3, the full variable domain is DSGVTQTPKHLITATGQRVTLRCSPRSGDLSVYWYQQSLDQGLQFLIQYYNGEERAKGNILERFSAQQFPDLHSELNLSSLELGDSALYFCASSVDSVTGVGDTNEKLFFGSGTQLSVL.

The V and J genes are TRBV10-3 and TRBJ1-2; D unclear. This CDR3 has 11 residues. Per germline, CDR1 ENHRY and CDR2 SYGVKD. The V gene lost 3 bases and the J gene lost 4 bases, with 3 bases spanning the gap. The CDR3 DNA is TGTGCCATCAGTGAAGCCTATGGCTACACCTTC. Protein sequence: CAISEAYGYTF.

This chain links TRBV3-1 (or the pseudogene TRBV3-2) with TRBJ1-2; no definite D call. Looked up from germline, CDR1 is LGHDT and CDR2 is YNNKEL (reference sequence). The CDR3 contains 15 residues. Trimming cost V 0 bases and J 6 bases, with 14 bases left between them. The CDR3, as DNA: TGTGCCAGCAGCCAAGATCACGCTCCACGCGATGGCTACACCTTC. It encodes CASSQDHAPRDGYTF.

This sequence joins TRBV28 and TRBJ2-2, with a tentative D call TRBD2 (6 bases). Per germline, CDR1 MDHEN and CDR2 SYDVKM. Trimming pared 9 bases from V and 1 base from J, leaving 21 bases between. CDR3 length equals 17 residues. For the CDR3, the DNA is TGTGCCAGTTCTCCGGGACTCCAAAACGGGAACACCGGGGAGCTGTTTTTT. Amino acids: CASSPGLQNGNTGELFF.

This chain links TRBV11-3 with TRBJ2-7; tentative D call: TRBD1 (5 bases). V lost 2 bases, J lost 5 bases, and 7 bases lay in between. CDR1 is SGHNT, CDR2 YENEEA, per germline. The CDR3 consists of 12 residues. CDR3 region: CASSLQGDEQYF. CDR3 nucleotide sequence: TGTGCCAGCAGCTTACAAGGGGACGAGCAGTACTTC.

The chain uses TRBV29-1 and TRBJ1-1, with a possible D match to TRBD1 (5 bases). Trimming removed 6 bases from V and 4 bases from J, with 9 bases in between. The CDR3 loop spans 11 amino acids. Germline assignment: CDR1 SQVTM and CDR2 ANQGSEA. CDR3 sequence: CSVHRITEAFF. The CDR3 coding sequence is TGCAGCGTCCACAGGATCACTGAAGCTTTCTTT.